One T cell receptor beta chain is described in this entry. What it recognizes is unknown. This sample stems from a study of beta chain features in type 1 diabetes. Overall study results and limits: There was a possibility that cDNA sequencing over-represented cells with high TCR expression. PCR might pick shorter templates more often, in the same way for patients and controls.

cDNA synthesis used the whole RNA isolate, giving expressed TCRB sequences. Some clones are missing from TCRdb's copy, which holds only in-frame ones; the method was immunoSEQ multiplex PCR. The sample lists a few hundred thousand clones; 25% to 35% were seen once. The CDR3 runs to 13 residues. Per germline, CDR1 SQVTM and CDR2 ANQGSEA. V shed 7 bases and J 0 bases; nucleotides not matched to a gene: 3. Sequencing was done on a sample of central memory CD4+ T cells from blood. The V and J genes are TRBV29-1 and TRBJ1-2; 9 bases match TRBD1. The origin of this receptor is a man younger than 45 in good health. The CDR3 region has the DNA TGCAGCGCGGGACAGGGACCTAACTATGGCTACACCTTC. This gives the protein CSAGQGPNYGYTF.